Listed below are T cell receptor beta chains from one sample, sequenced in a study of blood T cell repertoires in COVID-19. Generated by immunoSEQ multiplex PCR, the TCRdb table keeps only in-frame clones and is missing some. The repertoire consists of about 92,000 clones, with roughly 72% occurring once and the leading ten covering under 30%. Material for sequencing was peripheral blood. The origin of the receptors is a woman aged 55-70 years in a cohort sampled during active or convalescent COVID-19. Both conserved end residues are trimmed from each CDR3. Fields, in order: D gene, J gene, V gene, clone size, CDR3 protein. The D gene is left open where the match is weak. Clone size, where shown, is once, few, many, or a class for clones that have expanded.

d_call: -
j_call: TRBJ2-3
v_call: TRBV3-1/TRBV3-2
clone_size: -
cdr3_aa: ASSIRTKSTDTQY

d_call: TRBD2
j_call: TRBJ2-3
v_call: TRBV27
clone_size: -
cdr3_aa: ASRLAGANTDTQY

d_call: TRBD1
j_call: TRBJ1-3
v_call: TRBV7-8
clone_size: few
cdr3_aa: ASSFTGANTIY

d_call: TRBD2
j_call: TRBJ2-1
v_call: TRBV7-8
clone_size: medium-sized
cdr3_aa: ASSLRGGAYNEQF

d_call: -
j_call: TRBJ2-7
v_call: TRBV19
clone_size: -
cdr3_aa: ASSISPTPQYEQY

d_call: TRBD2
j_call: TRBJ2-5
v_call: TRBV5-1
clone_size: -
cdr3_aa: ASSLEVAGALYQETQY

d_call: -
j_call: TRBJ2-5
v_call: TRBV7-9
clone_size: -
cdr3_aa: ASRPLSGLAETQY

d_call: -
j_call: TRBJ2-6
v_call: TRBV4-3
clone_size: few
cdr3_aa: ASSQDSSGANVLT

d_call: -
j_call: TRBJ2-1
v_call: TRBV7-9
clone_size: -
cdr3_aa: ASSIYLPRGPYEQF

d_call: TRBD1
j_call: TRBJ2-5
v_call: TRBV6-6
clone_size: once
cdr3_aa: ASSYGTVQETQY

d_call: TRBD1
j_call: TRBJ1-3
v_call: TRBV4-1
clone_size: -
cdr3_aa: ASSLPQGSSGNTIY

d_call: TRBD2
j_call: TRBJ2-3
v_call: TRBV30
clone_size: once
cdr3_aa: AWSVLADTQY

d_call: -
j_call: TRBJ1-4
v_call: TRBV7-9
clone_size: -
cdr3_aa: ASSLDVAVNEKLF

d_call: TRBD1
j_call: TRBJ1-1
v_call: TRBV6-6
clone_size: -
cdr3_aa: ASSYGKQGAGAEAF

d_call: -
j_call: TRBJ2-5
v_call: TRBV12-3/TRBV12-4
clone_size: -
cdr3_aa: ASTGFPKETQY

d_call: TRBD2
j_call: TRBJ2-2
v_call: TRBV19
clone_size: few
cdr3_aa: ASSIGTSTGELF

d_call: TRBD2
j_call: TRBJ2-4
v_call: TRBV25-1
clone_size: -
cdr3_aa: ATARGEGNIQY

d_call: -
j_call: TRBJ1-1
v_call: TRBV7-9
clone_size: -
cdr3_aa: ASMIGGLGGTEAF

d_call: -
j_call: TRBJ1-5
v_call: TRBV7-2
clone_size: -
cdr3_aa: ASSLDLAGHQPQH

d_call: TRBD1
j_call: TRBJ1-6
v_call: TRBV19
clone_size: few
cdr3_aa: ASSAGQGANNSPLH

d_call: -
j_call: TRBJ2-5
v_call: TRBV27
clone_size: medium-sized
cdr3_aa: ASGTRSSQETQY

d_call: TRBD2
j_call: TRBJ2-1
v_call: TRBV9
clone_size: -
cdr3_aa: ASSALAGGNNEQF

d_call: -
j_call: TRBJ2-2
v_call: TRBV5-1
clone_size: -
cdr3_aa: ASSLSGLNTGELF

d_call: -
j_call: TRBJ1-1
v_call: TRBV7-9
clone_size: few
cdr3_aa: ASSRMREAF

d_call: -
j_call: TRBJ1-2
v_call: TRBV5-1
clone_size: -
cdr3_aa: ASSLGGQRRGYT

d_call: -
j_call: TRBJ2-2
v_call: TRBV3-1/TRBV3-2
clone_size: -
cdr3_aa: ASSQDHRGTGELF

d_call: TRBD1
j_call: TRBJ2-7
v_call: TRBV19
clone_size: -
cdr3_aa: ASSRDRVDEQY

d_call: -
j_call: TRBJ2-5
v_call: TRBV19
clone_size: -
cdr3_aa: ASRNTGSQETQY

d_call: -
j_call: TRBJ2-5
v_call: TRBV2
clone_size: -
cdr3_aa: ASKKGVQTQY

d_call: TRBD1
j_call: TRBJ2-1
v_call: TRBV11-2
clone_size: -
cdr3_aa: ASSEGQGSYNEQF

d_call: -
j_call: TRBJ2-7
v_call: TRBV7-9
clone_size: many
cdr3_aa: ASSLAGGSNEQY

d_call: TRBD2
j_call: TRBJ2-7
v_call: TRBV5-1
clone_size: few
cdr3_aa: ASSSTIMLAGRPYEQY

d_call: -
j_call: TRBJ1-2
v_call: TRBV7-2
clone_size: -
cdr3_aa: ASSPRVVSNYGYT

d_call: TRBD1
j_call: TRBJ2-7
v_call: TRBV18
clone_size: -
cdr3_aa: ASSLTGGLYEQY

d_call: TRBD1
j_call: TRBJ1-4
v_call: TRBV23-1
clone_size: -
cdr3_aa: ARLKDRGANEKLF

d_call: -
j_call: TRBJ1-5
v_call: TRBV19
clone_size: -
cdr3_aa: ASRLRTGKGNQPQH

d_call: -
j_call: TRBJ1-2
v_call: TRBV7-9
clone_size: -
cdr3_aa: ASSPRVNYGYT

d_call: -
j_call: TRBJ2-3
v_call: TRBV7-9
clone_size: -
cdr3_aa: ASSLGAYPDTQY

d_call: TRBD1
j_call: TRBJ1-2
v_call: TRBV4-2
clone_size: -
cdr3_aa: ASSQGPGQGTGYT

d_call: TRBD2
j_call: TRBJ2-1
v_call: TRBV7-3
clone_size: -
cdr3_aa: ASSPQGGTTSGGKNNEQF

d_call: -
j_call: TRBJ1-2
v_call: TRBV9
clone_size: few
cdr3_aa: ASSWTAYGYT

d_call: TRBD1
j_call: TRBJ2-5
v_call: TRBV7-9
clone_size: once
cdr3_aa: ASSLGQGVGETQY

d_call: TRBD2
j_call: TRBJ2-3
v_call: TRBV29-1
clone_size: -
cdr3_aa: SGSGGGLGDTQY

d_call: -
j_call: TRBJ1-1
v_call: TRBV6-5
clone_size: -
cdr3_aa: ASSYSWFDRNTEAF

d_call: TRBD2
j_call: TRBJ2-2
v_call: TRBV5-4
clone_size: -
cdr3_aa: ASSLPPSGGAIGELF

d_call: -
j_call: TRBJ1-1
v_call: TRBV27
clone_size: -
cdr3_aa: ASSSSIRQENTEAF

d_call: -
j_call: TRBJ1-6
v_call: TRBV5-1
clone_size: -
cdr3_aa: ASSPGQPSSYNSPLH

d_call: TRBD2
j_call: TRBJ2-7
v_call: TRBV5-1
clone_size: few
cdr3_aa: ASSKEGLAGGTNSYEQY

d_call: TRBD1
j_call: TRBJ1-1
v_call: TRBV27
clone_size: -
cdr3_aa: ASSLTGGQGKKTEAF